This passage covers 28 T cell receptor beta chains from one sample sequenced in a study of T-cell reconstitution after alpha-beta-depleted transplantation in children. It was with unique molecular identifiers that the TCRbeta library was prepared. TCRdb redid the calling of the PCR reads with MiXCR, one entry per CDR3 protein. The data contain some 70,000 distinct CDR3 sequences, 7.3% of them singletons. The specimen was PBMCs from the stem cell graft donor, collected from the stem cell graft. The receptors originated from a human donor who donated a stem cell graft to a child with acute lymphoblastic leukemia.

This clonotype was seen many times. This chain uses TRBV10-3 with TRBJ2-2, with 8 bases matching TRBD1. Germline V gene lookup returns CDR1 ENHRY and CDR2 SYGVKD. The CDR3 totals 15 residues. V shed 4 bases and J 3 bases; nucleotides not matched to a gene: 4. The CDR3 DNA sequence: TGTGCCATCAGTGCGACAGGGGCGGACACCGGGGAGCTGTTTTTT. This encodes CAISATGADTGELFF.

The chain combines TRBV28 with TRBJ1-2; 7 bases are a match to TRBD1. Unmatched junction bases numbered 10, after V lost 5 bases and J lost 4 bases. This CDR3 has 15 residues. The germline V gene encodes CDR1 MDHEN and CDR2 SYDVKM. This CDR3 is CASSPKIGGGYGYTF. In DNA, the CDR3 is TGTGCCAGCAGTCCCAAAATAGGGGGCGGCTATGGCTACACCTTC.

The chain is built from TRBV3-1 and TRBJ2-7, with TRBD2 matching over 15 bases. The CDR3 has 15 residues. Per the germline V gene, CDR1 is LGHDT and CDR2 is YNNKEL (reference sequence). The J segment lost 3 bases and the V segment lost 4 bases, leaving 1 base of the junction unmatched. The CDR3 DNA is TGTGCCAGCAGCCGGGGACTAGCGGGAGGCTACGAGCAGTACTTC. This gives the protein CASSRGLAGGYEQYF.

The chain employs TRBV7-9 and TRBJ2-5; no firm D call. Germline CDR1 and CDR2: SEHNR and FQNEAQ (reference sequence). This CDR3 has 12 amino acids. With 5 bases removed from V and 4 bases from J, the gap between germline ends came to 8 bases. CDR3 sequence: CASSPTSETQYF. In nucleotides, the CDR3 is TGTGCCAGCAGCCCCACCTCAGAGACCCAGTACTTC. Complete variable domain (other parts from reference TRBV7-9 and TRBJ2-5): DTGVSQNPRHKITKRGQNVTFRCDPISEHNRLYWYRQTLGQGPEFLTYFQNEAQLEKSRLLSDRFSAERPKGSFSTLEIQRTEQGDSAMYLCASSPTSETQYFGPGTRLLVL.

This CDR3 reads CASSPGLAGGRNEQFF. CDR3 coding DNA: TGTGCCAGCAGCCCTGGACTAGCGGGGGGGAGGAATGAGCAGTTCTTC. This chain uses TRBV7-3 with TRBJ2-1; 15 bases are shared with TRBD2. Germline assignment: CDR1 SGHTA and CDR2 FQGTGA. The J segment lost 7 bases and the V segment lost 5 bases, leaving 6 bases of the junction unmatched. CDR3 length equals 16 residues.

This clonotype was observed at least ten times. V gene TRBV10-3 combines with J gene TRBJ1-5; 10 bases are a match to TRBD1. With 4 bases clipped from V and 6 bases from J, the junction kept 3 bases outside the gene matches. The germline V gene has CDR1 ENHRY and CDR2 SYGVKD. The CDR3 has 14 residues. This chain's CDR3 is CAISGGTGVQPQHF. The DNA for the CDR3 is TGTGCCATCAGTGGGGGGACAGGGGTTCAGCCCCAGCATTTT.

The chain couples TRBV7-7 to TRBJ2-2; no reliable D call. The CDR3 contains 13 residues. Germline V gene lookup returns CDR1 SSHAT and CDR2 FNYEAQ (reference sequence). V lost 1 base and J lost 7, with 7 bases in between. The chain's CDR3 is CASSLGEHGELFF. Written as DNA, the CDR3 is TGTGCCAGCAGCTTAGGAGAGCACGGGGAGCTGTTTTTT.

This clonotype appeared many times. The chain joins TRBV27 to TRBJ2-7; TRBD2 might be the D (6 bases). Trimming left V 1 base short and J 4 bases short, with 8 bases between. This CDR3 has 13 amino acids. Looked up from germline, CDR1 is MNHEY and CDR2 is SMNVEV (reference sequence). DNA for the CDR3: TGTGCCAGCAGTTTATATGGGGGGTACGAGCAGTACTTC. Its protein product is CASSLYGGYEQYF.

This clonotype has more than one count but fewer than ten. The V gene is TRBV18, the J gene TRBJ2-5, with a weak D call TRBD2 (6 bases). CDR3 length equals 15 residues. V gave up 3 bases and J gave up 5 bases, with 16 bases separating them. CDR1 and CDR2 from the germline V gene are KGHSH and LQKENI. CDR3 sequence (DNA): TGTGCCAGCTCACCTACGACGACGGGGAGGGAGACCCAGTACTTC. Its protein is CASSPTTTGRETQYF.

In this sample, this clonotype turned up many times. The V and J genes are TRBV7-8 and TRBJ2-1, with 11 bases aligning to TRBD2. Germline V lookup: CDR1 SGHVS, CDR2 FQNEAQ. This CDR3 comprises 16 residues. J was trimmed by 0 bases and V by 7 bases; bases with no gene match: 5. DNA for the CDR3: TGTGCCAGCACGACTAGCGGGGCCGACTCCTACAATGAGCAGTTCTTC. Its translation: CASTTSGADSYNEQFF.

This clonotype occurred many times. The J gene is TRBJ2-2, the V gene TRBV12-3 or TRBV12-4; 9 positions agree with TRBD1. This CDR3 contains 13 residues. V dropped 7 bases and J dropped 7; count of bases not matched to a gene: 4. The DNA of the CDR3 is TGTGCCAGCAACAGGGGGCGAGGCGGGGAGCTGTTTTTT. This translates into CASNRGRGGELFF.

This clonotype was observed many times. The chain carries TRBV5-1 and TRBJ2-1; no definite D call. This CDR3 spans 14 amino acids. Germline-derived CDR1 and CDR2 are SGHRS and YFSETQ. V lost 8 bases to trimming and J lost 3 bases, with 15 bases between them. The CDR3 sequence: CASSTYDNYNEQFF. In DNA, the CDR3 is TGCGCCAGTTCAACTTACGATAACTACAATGAGCAGTTCTTC.

J is TRBJ2-2 and V is TRBV18, with 7 bases fitting TRBD1. V dropped 2 bases and J dropped 13; count of bases not matched to a gene: 7. The CDR3 has 13 amino acids. Germline-derived CDR1 and CDR2 are KGHSH and LQKENI. This CDR3 is CASSPDQGELLFF. DNA of the CDR3: TGTGCCAGCTCACCAGATCAGGGGGAGCTGCTGTTTTTT.

This clonotype was observed at least ten times. The chain recombines TRBV28 with TRBJ2-1, with 11 bases aligning to TRBD2. Germline CDR1 and CDR2: MDHEN and SYDVKM. Trimming removed 6 bases from V and 2 bases from J; junction bases left unmatched: 3. This CDR3 contains 15 residues. The CDR3 region has the DNA TGTGCCAGCAGGACTAGCGGGAATACCTACAATGAGCAGTTCTTC. The encoded protein is CASRTSGNTYNEQFF.

This clonotype appeared many times. The J gene is TRBJ1-1, the V gene TRBV7-9; TRBD1 matches 8 bases. This CDR3 has 14 amino acids. The germline gives CDR1 SEHNR, CDR2 FQNEAQ (reference sequence). The trim removed 6 bases at V and 4 bases at J, leaving 7 bases unmatched. The CDR3 DNA reads TGTGCCAGCAGACAAGCCGACAGGGGCACTGAAGCTTTCTTT. Its translation: CASRQADRGTEAFF.

This clonotype appeared many times. The rearrangement uses TRBV6-1 and TRBJ1-3, with 8 bases identical to TRBD1. The germline CDR1 and CDR2 sequences are MNHNS and SASEGT. CDR3 length: 16 residues. The junction had 4 bases not matched to a gene; V was cut back by 0 bases and J by 3 bases. The CDR3 region is CASSEAGTGGGNTIYF. The DNA for the CDR3 is TGTGCCAGCAGTGAAGCTGGAACAGGGGGTGGAAACACCATATATTTT.

The table lists this clonotype with a few counts. The rearrangement links TRBV28 to TRBJ2-4, with 7 bases matching TRBD2. This CDR3 contains 14 residues. Germline V gene sequence: CDR1 MDHEN, CDR2 SYDVKM. Losses at the gene ends were 3 bases for V and 5 bases for J; bases not matched to a gene: 4. DNA of the CDR3: TGTGCCAGCAGTTTTTTGGGGGGGGAAAACATTCAGTACTTC. It yields the protein CASSFLGGENIQYF.

This clonotype occurred many times. The chain is built from TRBV9 and TRBJ2-1; the match to TRBD2 covers 8 bases. V lost 1 base and J lost 4; bases outside the gene matches: 7. The CDR3 is 16 residues long. Per the germline V gene, CDR1 is SGDLS and CDR2 is YYNGEE. The CDR3 region has the DNA TGTGCCAGCAGCGTAACAGCGGGAGAGGGATACAATGAGCAGTTCTTC. The encoded protein is CASSVTAGEGYNEQFF.

This clonotype occurred many times. The rearrangement joins TRBV5-1 to TRBJ2-7; the match to TRBD1 covers 9 bases. This CDR3 comprises 14 residues. Germline V gives CDR1 SGHRS, CDR2 YFSETQ. Unmatched junction bases numbered 3, after V lost 2 bases and J lost 3 bases. The CDR3 DNA reads TGCGCCAGCAGCTTAAGACAGGGGGTCTACGAGCAGTACTTC. The encoded protein is CASSLRQGVYEQYF.

In this sample, this clonotype turned up many times. The gene calls are TRBV7-9 and TRBJ2-3; no clear D gene. The V end lost 1 base, the J end lost 1 base, and 12 bases lay between the germline ends. This CDR3 contains 16 residues. Germline-derived CDR1 and CDR2 are SEHNR and FQNEAQ (reference sequence). The CDR3, as DNA: TGTGCCAGCAGCTTAGGTAACATACCAGGCACAGATACGCAGTATTTT. Translating it yields CASSLGNIPGTDTQYF.

This clonotype appeared a few times. The chain joins TRBV4-1 to TRBJ2-2, with 7 bases fitting TRBD2. V shed 6 bases and J 5 bases; nucleotides not matched to a gene: 6. CDR3 length: 14 residues. CDR1 and CDR2 (germline): MGHRA, YSYEKL. This CDR3 is CASRLTSETGELFF. Here the CDR3 DNA reads TGCGCCAGCAGACTCACTAGCGAAACCGGGGAGCTGTTTTTT.

This clonotype was counted at least ten times. The chain uses TRBV20-1 and TRBJ2-7, with 9 bases matching TRBD1. CDR1 is DFQATT, CDR2 SNEGSKA, per germline (reference sequence). The CDR3 spans 15 residues. The V gene end was trimmed by 1 base and the J gene end by 6 bases; junction bases not matched to a gene: 10. The CDR3 loop reads CSARVGDRGTSEQYF. As DNA, the CDR3 is TGCAGTGCTAGAGTTGGAGACAGGGGGACTTCCGAGCAGTACTTC.

The sample holds a few counts of this clonotype. This chain uses TRBV28 with TRBJ1-1; weak D call: TRBD1 (5 bases). V was trimmed by 7 bases and J by 0 bases, leaving 15 bases between them. This CDR3 is 15 amino acids long. Germline CDR1 is MDHEN and CDR2 is SYDVKM. The CDR3: CASTSSGTLNTEAFF. In DNA, the CDR3 is TGTGCCAGCACCAGCTCCGGGACCTTGAACACTGAAGCTTTCTTT.

This clonotype was seen at least ten times. This sequence joins TRBV7-9 and TRBJ2-2; perhaps TRBD2 as D (6 bases). In germline, CDR1 is SEHNR, CDR2 FQNEAQ (reference sequence). This CDR3 region has 19 residues. The germline V and J ends were trimmed by 6 bases and 0 bases, with 23 bases remaining between them. The CDR3 here is CASRDLAPGRDSNTGELFF. The CDR3 region has the DNA TGTGCCAGCAGGGACCTAGCTCCGGGGCGGGATTCGAACACCGGGGAGCTGTTTTTT.

This clonotype came up many times. The rearrangement links TRBV4-1 to TRBJ1-2; D is perhaps TRBD1 (6 bases). The CDR3 covers 15 residues. Trimming removed 3 bases at V and 8 bases at J, with 19 bases between. Germline V gene data show CDR1 as MGHRA and CDR2 as YSYEKL. The CDR3 nucleotides are TGCGCCAGCAGCCAGCGCACAGGGTTGACTTGGGGCTACACCTTC. This gives the protein CASSQRTGLTWGYTF.

The chain has TRBV20-1 and TRBJ1-2, with D possibly being TRBD1 (6 bases). Looked up from germline, CDR1 is DFQATT and CDR2 is SNEGSKA (reference sequence). The CDR3 contains 13 residues. V was trimmed by 6 bases and J by 4 bases, leaving 15 bases between them. CDR3 amino acids: CSAEPGDSYGYTF. The DNA of the CDR3 is TGCAGTGCCGAACCAGGGGATAGCTATGGCTACACCTTC.

This clonotype was detected many times. The V and J genes are TRBV9 and TRBJ2-5; D may match TRBD1 or TRBD2 (6 bases each). The V gene lost 0 bases and the J gene lost 5 bases, with 11 bases spanning the gap. Looked up from germline, CDR1 is SGDLS and CDR2 is YYNGEE. The length of the CDR3 is 14 residues. CDR3 in amino acids: CASSVEGGGETQYF. CDR3 nucleotide sequence: TGTGCCAGCAGCGTAGAAGGAGGGGGGGAGACCCAGTACTTC.

This clonotype appeared a few times. A read error may explain this, as a much larger clone is one base away. V is TRBV3-1 and J is TRBJ1-1; 7 nucleotides line up with TRBD1. Trimming took 7 bases from V and 4 from J; bases not matched to a gene: 24. This CDR3 contains 19 residues. CDR1 and CDR2 from the germline V gene are LGHDT and YNNKEL (reference sequence). CDR3 DNA: TGTGCCAGCACCCGCCTTCTCGGGAACCAGGGGGGGTCTCGCACTGAAGCTTTCTTT. Its protein is CASTRLLGNQGGSRTEAFF.